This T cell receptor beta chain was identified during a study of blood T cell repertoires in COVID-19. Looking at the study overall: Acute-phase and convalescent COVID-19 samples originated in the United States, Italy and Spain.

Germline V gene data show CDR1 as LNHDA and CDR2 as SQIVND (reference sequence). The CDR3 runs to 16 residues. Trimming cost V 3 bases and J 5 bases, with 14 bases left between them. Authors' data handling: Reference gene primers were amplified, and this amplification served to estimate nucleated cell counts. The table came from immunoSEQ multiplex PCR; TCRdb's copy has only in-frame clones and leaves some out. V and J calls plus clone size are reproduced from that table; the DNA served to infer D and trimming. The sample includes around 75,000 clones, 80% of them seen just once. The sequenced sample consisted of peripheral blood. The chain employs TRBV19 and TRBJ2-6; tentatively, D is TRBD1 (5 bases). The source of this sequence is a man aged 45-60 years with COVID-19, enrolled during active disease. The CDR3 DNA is TGTGCCAGTAGTATGTGGACACCCCAGAGGGCCAACGTCCTGACTTTC. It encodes CASSMWTPQRANVLTF.